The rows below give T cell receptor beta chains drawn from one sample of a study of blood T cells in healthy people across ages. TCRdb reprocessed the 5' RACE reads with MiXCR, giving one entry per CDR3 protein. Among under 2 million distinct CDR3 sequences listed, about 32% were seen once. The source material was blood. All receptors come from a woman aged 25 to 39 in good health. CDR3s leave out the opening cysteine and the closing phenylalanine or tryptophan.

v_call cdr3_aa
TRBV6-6 ASSESSGGAYNEQF
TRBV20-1 SAWTRTLFGYT
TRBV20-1 SASILGVRQETQY
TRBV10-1 ASSESYDTQY
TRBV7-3 ASSLGHTPPYNEQF
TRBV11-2 ASSLRLAGSAYEQY
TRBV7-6 ASSSSGTSSNEQF
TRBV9 ASSQSNMWGFEQY
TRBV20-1 SASLQPGYT
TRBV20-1 SARSVLAPLNEQF
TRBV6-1 ASSEGTGWSEQY
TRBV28 ASRRTGASGYT
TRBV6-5 ASSSIQGNEQY